Below, 3 T cell receptor beta chains from the same sample are listed, as sequenced in a study of blood T cells in healthy people across ages. Through a sample-barcoded 5' primer and a J-beta primer mix, a second PCR was run for 7 to 11 cycles. TCRdb analysed the 5' RACE reads with MiXCR anew, one entry per CDR3 protein. The sample yields 750,000 or so distinct CDR3 sequences, just under 25% seen once. The same specimen was also included in a second study, on T cells of mothers and their children.

The sample consisted of blood. The receptors come from a boy younger than 18 in good health.

The V and J genes are TRBV7-8 and TRBJ2-3; D is unresolved. The germline V gene encodes CDR1 SGHVS and CDR2 FQNEAQ. The CDR3 has 15 amino acids. The germline V and J ends were trimmed by 2 bases and 3 bases, with 12 bases remaining between them. The CDR3 spells CASSLRLPDTDTQYF. The CDR3 bases are TGTGCCAGCAGCTTAAGACTTCCAGATACAGATACGCAGTATTTT.

V usage is TRBV7-3 and J usage is TRBJ2-4, with D perhaps matching TRBD1 (6 bases). Germline V CDR1 and CDR2: SGHTA, FQGTGA. The CDR3 runs to 14 residues. The ends were cut back, 3 bases at V and 10 bases at J, with 16 bases in the middle. This chain's CDR3 is CASSLFADTGIQYF. The CDR3 DNA follows: TGTGCCAGCAGCTTGTTCGCGGACACAGGGATTCAGTACTTC.

The gene calls are TRBV10-3 and TRBJ1-1, with TRBD1 matching 10 bases. V dropped 5 bases and J dropped 8; count of bases not matched to a gene: 8. The CDR3 spans 14 residues. Germline V gene data show CDR1 as ENHRY and CDR2 as SYGVKD. Here the CDR3 DNA reads TGTGCCATCAGTCGACAGGGGGCCGGCCTGGAAGCTTTCTTT. Its protein is CAISRQGAGLEAFF.